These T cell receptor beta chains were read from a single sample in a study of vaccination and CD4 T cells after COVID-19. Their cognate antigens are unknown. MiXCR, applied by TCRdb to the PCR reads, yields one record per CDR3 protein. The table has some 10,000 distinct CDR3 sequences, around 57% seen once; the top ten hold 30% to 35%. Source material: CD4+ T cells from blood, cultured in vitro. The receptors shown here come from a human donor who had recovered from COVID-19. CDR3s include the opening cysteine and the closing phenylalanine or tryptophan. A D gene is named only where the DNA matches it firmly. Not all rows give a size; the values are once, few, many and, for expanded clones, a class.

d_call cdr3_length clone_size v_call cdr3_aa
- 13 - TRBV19 CARPSTPLSGYTF
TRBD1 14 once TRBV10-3 CAISESGDSYGYTF
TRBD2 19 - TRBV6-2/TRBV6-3 CASRYPRTSGGASYNEQFF
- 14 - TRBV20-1 CSARDTGRRPEAFF
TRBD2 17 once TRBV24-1 CATSDPGRGGEYNEQFF
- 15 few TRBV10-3 CAISENEAVAGGYTF
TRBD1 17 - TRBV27 CASSLPGQGAVSYGYTF
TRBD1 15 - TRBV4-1 CASSQPTGGSNEQFF
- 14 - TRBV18 CASSPPTVQETQYF
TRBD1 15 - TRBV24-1 CATSDRRNRGYEQYF
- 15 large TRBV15 CATSRDKGFYNEQFF
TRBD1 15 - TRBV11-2 CASSLGDRAQETQYF
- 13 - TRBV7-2 CASSLSPNYGYTF
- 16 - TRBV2 CASRERERGANYEQYF
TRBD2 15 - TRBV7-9 CASSSRGGFADTQYF
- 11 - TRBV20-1 CSARDSRTLHF
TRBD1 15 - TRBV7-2 CASSLSRQGAPEAFF